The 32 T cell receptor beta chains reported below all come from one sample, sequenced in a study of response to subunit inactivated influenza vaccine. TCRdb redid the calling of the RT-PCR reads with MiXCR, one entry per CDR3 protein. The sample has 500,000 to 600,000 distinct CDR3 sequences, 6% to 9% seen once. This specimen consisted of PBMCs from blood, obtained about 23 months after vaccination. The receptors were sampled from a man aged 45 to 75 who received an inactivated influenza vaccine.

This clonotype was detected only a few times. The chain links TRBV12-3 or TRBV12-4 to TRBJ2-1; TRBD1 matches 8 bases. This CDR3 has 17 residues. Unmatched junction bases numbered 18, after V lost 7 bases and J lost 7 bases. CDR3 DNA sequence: TGTGCCAGCAACAAGGGCATCTGGACAGGGATTTCGAATGAGCAGTTCTTC. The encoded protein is CASNKGIWTGISNEQFF.

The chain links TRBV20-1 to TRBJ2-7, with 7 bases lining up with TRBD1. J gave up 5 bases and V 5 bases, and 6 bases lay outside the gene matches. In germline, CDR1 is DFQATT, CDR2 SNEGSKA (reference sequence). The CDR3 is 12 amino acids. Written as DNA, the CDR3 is TGCAGTGCTTCCGGGACAGCAAACGAGCAGTACTTC. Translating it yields CSASGTANEQYF.

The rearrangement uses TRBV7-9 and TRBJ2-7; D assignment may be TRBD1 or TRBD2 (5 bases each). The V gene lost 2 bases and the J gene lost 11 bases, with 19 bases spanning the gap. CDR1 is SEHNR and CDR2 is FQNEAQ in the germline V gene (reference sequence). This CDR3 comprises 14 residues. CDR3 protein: CASSLSGTQALEYF. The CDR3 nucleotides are TGTGCCAGCAGCTTAAGTGGGACCCAAGCGCTAGAGTACTTC.

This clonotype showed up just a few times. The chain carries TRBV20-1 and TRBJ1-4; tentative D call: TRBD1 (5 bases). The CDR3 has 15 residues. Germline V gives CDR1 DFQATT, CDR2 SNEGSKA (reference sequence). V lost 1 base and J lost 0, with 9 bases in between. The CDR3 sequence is CSARVVTATNEKLFF. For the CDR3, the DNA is TGCAGTGCTAGAGTAGTGACAGCAACTAATGAAAAACTGTTTTTT.

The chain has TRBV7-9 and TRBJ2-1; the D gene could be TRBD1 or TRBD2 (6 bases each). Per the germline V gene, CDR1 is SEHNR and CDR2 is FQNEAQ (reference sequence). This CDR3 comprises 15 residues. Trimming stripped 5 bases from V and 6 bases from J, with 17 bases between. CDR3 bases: TGTGCCAGCAGCCAGGAAGGGGGGACCCGCAATGAGCAGTTCTTC. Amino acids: CASSQEGGTRNEQFF.

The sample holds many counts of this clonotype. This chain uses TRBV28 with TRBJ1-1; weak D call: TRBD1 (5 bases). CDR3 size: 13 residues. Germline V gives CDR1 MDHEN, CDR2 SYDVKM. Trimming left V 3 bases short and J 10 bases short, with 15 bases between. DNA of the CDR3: TGTGCCAGCAGTTTTGACCTGACAGTGAGAGCTTTCTTT. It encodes CASSFDLTVRAFF.

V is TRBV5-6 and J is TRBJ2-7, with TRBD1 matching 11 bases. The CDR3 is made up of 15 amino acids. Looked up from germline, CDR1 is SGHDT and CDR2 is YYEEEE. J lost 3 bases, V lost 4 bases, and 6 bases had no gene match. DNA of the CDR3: TGTGCCAGCAGCGGGGAGGGACAGGGGGACTACGAGCAGTACTTC. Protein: CASSGEGQGDYEQYF. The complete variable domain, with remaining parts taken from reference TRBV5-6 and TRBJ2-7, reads DAGVTQSPTHLIKTRGQQVTLRCSPKSGHDTVSWYQQALGQGPQFIFQYYEEEERQRGNFPDRFSGHQFPNYSSELNVNALLLGDSALYLCASSGEGQGDYEQYFGPGTRLTVT.

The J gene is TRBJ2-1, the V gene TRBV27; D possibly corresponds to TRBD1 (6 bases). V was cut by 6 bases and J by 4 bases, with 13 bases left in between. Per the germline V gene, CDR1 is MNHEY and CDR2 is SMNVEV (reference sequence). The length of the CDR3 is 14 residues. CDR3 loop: CASRRGLGYNEQFF. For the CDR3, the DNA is TGTGCCAGCAGGAGGGGGTTGGGATACAATGAGCAGTTCTTC.

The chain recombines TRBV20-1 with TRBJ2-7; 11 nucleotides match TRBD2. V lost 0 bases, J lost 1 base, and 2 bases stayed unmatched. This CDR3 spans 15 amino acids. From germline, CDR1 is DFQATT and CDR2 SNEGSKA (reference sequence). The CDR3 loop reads CSARDLAGGSYEQYF. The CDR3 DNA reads TGCAGTGCTAGAGACCTAGCGGGAGGATCCTACGAGCAGTACTTC.

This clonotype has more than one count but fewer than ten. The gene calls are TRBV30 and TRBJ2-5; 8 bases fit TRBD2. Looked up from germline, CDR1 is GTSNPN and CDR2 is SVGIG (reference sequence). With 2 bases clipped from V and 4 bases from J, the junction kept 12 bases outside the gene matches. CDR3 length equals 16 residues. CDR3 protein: CAWSLLSGAKVETQYF. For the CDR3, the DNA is TGTGCCTGGAGTCTCCTTAGCGGGGCTAAGGTAGAGACCCAGTACTTC.

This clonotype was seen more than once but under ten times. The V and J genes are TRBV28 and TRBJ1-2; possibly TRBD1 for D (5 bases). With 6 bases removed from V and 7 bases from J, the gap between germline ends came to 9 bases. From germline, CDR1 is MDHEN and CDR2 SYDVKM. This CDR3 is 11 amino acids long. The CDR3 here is CASRGLAGYTF. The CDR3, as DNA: TGTGCCAGCAGGGGACTCGCTGGCTACACCTTC.

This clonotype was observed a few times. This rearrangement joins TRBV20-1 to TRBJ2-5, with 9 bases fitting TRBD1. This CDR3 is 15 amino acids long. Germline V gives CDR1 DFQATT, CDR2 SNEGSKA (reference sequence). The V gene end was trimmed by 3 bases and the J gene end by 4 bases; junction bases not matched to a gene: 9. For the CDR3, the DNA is TGCAGTGCTAGCCGAGCAACAGGGGGCAGAGAGACCCAGTACTTC. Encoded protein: CSASRATGGRETQYF.

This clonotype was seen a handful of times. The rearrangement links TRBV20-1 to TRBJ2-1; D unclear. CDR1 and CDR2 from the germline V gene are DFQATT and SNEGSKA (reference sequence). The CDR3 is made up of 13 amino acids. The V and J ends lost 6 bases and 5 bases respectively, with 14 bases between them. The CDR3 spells CSASVNRHNEQFF. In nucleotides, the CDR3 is TGCAGTGCCTCGGTGAATAGACACAATGAGCAGTTCTTC.

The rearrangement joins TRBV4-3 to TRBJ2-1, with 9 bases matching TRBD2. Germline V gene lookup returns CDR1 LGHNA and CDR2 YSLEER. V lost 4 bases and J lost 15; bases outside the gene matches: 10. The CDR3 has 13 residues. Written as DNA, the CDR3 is TGCGCCAGCAGCCCCTATAGCGGGGGCCATAGGTTCTTC. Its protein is CASSPYSGGHRFF.

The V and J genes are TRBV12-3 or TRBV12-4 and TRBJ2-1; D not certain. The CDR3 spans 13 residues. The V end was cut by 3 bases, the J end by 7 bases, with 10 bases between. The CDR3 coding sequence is TGTGCCAGCAGTTTTTTAGTATTGAATGAGCAGTTCTTC. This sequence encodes CASSFLVLNEQFF.

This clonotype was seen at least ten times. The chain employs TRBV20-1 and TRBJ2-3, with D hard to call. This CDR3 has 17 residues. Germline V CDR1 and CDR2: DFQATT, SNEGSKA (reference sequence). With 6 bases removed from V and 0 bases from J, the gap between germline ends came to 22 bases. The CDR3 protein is CSAPPIPGRASTDTQYF. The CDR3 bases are TGCAGTGCCCCCCCGATCCCCGGGCGAGCTAGCACAGATACGCAGTATTTT.

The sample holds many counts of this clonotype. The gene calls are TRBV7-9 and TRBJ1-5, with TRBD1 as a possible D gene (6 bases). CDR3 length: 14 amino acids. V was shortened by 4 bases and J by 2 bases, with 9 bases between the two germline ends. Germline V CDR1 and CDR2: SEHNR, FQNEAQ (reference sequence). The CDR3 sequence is CASSSPGGNQPQHF. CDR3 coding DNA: TGTGCCAGCAGCTCCCCAGGGGGCAATCAGCCCCAGCATTTT.

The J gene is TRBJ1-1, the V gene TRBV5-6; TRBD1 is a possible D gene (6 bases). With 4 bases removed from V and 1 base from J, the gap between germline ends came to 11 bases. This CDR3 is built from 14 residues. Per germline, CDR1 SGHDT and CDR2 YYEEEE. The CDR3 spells CASSIGTSNTEAFF. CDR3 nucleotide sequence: TGTGCCAGCAGCATCGGGACATCGAACACTGAAGCTTTCTTT.

The CDR3 region is CASSLGRGAETDTQYF. In DNA, the CDR3 is TGCGCCAGCAGCTTGGGACGGGGGGCTGAGACAGATACGCAGTATTTT. The genes are TRBV5-1 and TRBJ2-3; maybe TRBD2 (7 bases). CDR1 is SGHRS and CDR2 is YFSETQ in the germline V gene. Trimming left V 0 bases short and J 3 bases short, with 14 bases between. This CDR3 has 16 amino acids.

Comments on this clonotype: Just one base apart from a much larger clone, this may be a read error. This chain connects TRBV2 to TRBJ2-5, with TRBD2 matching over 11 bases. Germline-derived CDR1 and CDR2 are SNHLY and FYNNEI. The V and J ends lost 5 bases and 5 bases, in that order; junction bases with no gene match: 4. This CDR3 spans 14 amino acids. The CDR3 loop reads CASSKLAGAETQYF. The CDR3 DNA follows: TGTGCCAGCAGTAAACTAGCGGGAGCTGAGACCCAGTACTTC. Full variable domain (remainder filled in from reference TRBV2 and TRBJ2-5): EPEVTQTPSHQVTQMGQEVILRCVPISNHLYFYWYRQILGQKVEFLVSFYNNEISEKSEIFDDQFSVERPDGSNFTLKIRSTKLEDSAMYFCASSKLAGAETQYFGPGTRLLVL.

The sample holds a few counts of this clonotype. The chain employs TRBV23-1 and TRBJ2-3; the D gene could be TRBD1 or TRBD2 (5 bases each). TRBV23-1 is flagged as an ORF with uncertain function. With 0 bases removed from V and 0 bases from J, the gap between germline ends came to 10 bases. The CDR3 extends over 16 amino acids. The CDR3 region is CASSQSNGGSTDTQYF. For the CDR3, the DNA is TGCGCCAGCAGTCAATCTAATGGGGGTAGCACAGATACGCAGTATTTT.

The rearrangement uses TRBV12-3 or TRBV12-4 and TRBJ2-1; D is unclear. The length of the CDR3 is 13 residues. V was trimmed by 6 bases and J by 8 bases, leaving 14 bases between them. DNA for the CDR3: TGTGCCAGCAGGCAGATAGGGAAGGATGAGCAGTTCTTC. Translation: CASRQIGKDEQFF.

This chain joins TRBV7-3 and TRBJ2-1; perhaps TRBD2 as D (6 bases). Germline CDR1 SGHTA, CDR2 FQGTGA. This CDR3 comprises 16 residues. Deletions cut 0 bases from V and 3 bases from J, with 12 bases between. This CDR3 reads CASSLTEAGFYNEQFF. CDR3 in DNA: TGTGCCAGCAGCTTAACGGAGGCGGGATTCTACAATGAGCAGTTCTTC.

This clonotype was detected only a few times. CDR3: CASSLGELPQYF. The CDR3 DNA reads TGCGCCAGCAGCTTGGGGGAGCTTCCGCAATACTTC. The V gene is TRBV5-1, the J gene TRBJ2-7; tentatively, D is TRBD2 (5 bases). This CDR3 is built from 12 residues. The V gene lost 0 bases and the J gene lost 13 bases, with 14 bases spanning the gap. The germline V gene has CDR1 SGHRS and CDR2 YFSETQ.

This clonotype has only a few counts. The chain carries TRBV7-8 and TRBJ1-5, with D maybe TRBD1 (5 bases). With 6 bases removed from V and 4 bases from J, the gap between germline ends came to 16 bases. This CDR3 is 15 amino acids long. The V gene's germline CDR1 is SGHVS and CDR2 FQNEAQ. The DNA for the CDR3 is TGTGCCAGCAGTTCGAAAGACAGCCCGAATCAGCCCCAGCATTTT. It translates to CASSSKDSPNQPQHF.

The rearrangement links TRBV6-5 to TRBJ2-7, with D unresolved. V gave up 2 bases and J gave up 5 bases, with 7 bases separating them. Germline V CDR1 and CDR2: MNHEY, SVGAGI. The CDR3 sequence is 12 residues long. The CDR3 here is CASSYGHHEQYF. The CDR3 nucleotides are TGTGCCAGCAGTTACGGGCATCACGAGCAGTACTTC.

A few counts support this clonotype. The CDR3: CSARKLAGAGELFF. Here the CDR3 DNA reads TGCAGTGCTAGAAAACTAGCGGGGGCCGGGGAGCTGTTTTTT. The chain is built from TRBV20-1 and TRBJ2-2; 11 positions agree with TRBD2. CDR1 and CDR2 from the germline V gene are DFQATT and SNEGSKA (reference sequence). The CDR3 extends over 14 amino acids. V lost 2 bases and J lost 6; bases outside the gene matches: 2.

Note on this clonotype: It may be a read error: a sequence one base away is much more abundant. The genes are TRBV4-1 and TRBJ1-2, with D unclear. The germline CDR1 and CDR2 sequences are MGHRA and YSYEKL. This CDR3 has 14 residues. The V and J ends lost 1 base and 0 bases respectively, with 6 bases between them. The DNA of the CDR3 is TGCGCCAGCAGCCAAGGGTCAGCTAACTATGGCTACACCTTC. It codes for CASSQGSANYGYTF.

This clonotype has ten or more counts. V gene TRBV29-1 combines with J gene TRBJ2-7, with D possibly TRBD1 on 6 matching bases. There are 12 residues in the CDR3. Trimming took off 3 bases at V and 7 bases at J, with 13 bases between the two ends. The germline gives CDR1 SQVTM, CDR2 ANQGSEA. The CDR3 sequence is CSVDSPRGEQYF. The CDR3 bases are TGCAGCGTTGACTCCCCTAGGGGGGAGCAGTACTTC.

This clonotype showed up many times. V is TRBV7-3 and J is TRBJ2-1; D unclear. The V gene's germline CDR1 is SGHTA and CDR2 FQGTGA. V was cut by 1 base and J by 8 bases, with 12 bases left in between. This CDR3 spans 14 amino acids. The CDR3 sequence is CASSLNGVIDEQFF. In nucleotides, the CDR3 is TGTGCCAGCAGCTTAAACGGCGTTATTGATGAGCAGTTCTTC. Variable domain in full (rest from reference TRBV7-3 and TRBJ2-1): GAGVSQTPSNKVTEKGKYVELRCDPISGHTALYWYRQSLGQGPEFLIYFQGTGAADDSGLPNDRFFAVRPEGSVSTLKIQRTERGDSAVYLCASSLNGVIDEQFFGPGTRLTVL.

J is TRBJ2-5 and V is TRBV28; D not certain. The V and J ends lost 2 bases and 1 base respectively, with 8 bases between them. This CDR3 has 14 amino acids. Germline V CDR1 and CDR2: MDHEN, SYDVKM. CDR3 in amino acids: CASSLGLTQETQYF. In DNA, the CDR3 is TGTGCCAGCAGTTTAGGGTTAACCCAAGAGACCCAGTACTTC.

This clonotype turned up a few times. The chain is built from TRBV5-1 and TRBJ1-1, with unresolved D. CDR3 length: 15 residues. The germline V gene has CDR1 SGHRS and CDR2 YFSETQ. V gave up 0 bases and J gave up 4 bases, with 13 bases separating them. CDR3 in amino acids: CASSLAAGPGTEAFF. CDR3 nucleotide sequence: TGCGCCAGCAGCTTGGCCGCCGGGCCTGGCACTGAAGCTTTCTTT.